This T cell receptor beta chain appears in the sequencing data of a study of OX40 agonist ivuxolimab in advanced cancers. Study-level results: Expanded peripheral T cells had an undetermined antigen specificity.

Note on this clone: Antigen specificity is unknown.

Clones were sequenced by immunoSEQ multiplex PCR, and TCRdb holds only the in-frame ones, with some missing. The repertoire consists of 45,000 to 65,000 clones, with more than 80% occurring once and the leading ten covering about 0.69%. The receptor comes from an adult with an advanced solid tumor such as melanoma, head and neck, liver or kidney cancer. Material: CD4+ or CD8+ T cells sorted from blood, obtained in a trial of the OX40 agonist ivuxolimab.

Here the CDR3 DNA reads TGTGCCAGCAGCCTAGAGGGGGTTGGGACAGATACGCAGTATTTT. This sequence encodes CASSLEGVGTDTQYF. The chain combines TRBV14 with TRBJ2-3, with D possibly being TRBD1 (6 bases). The CDR3 consists of 15 residues. Deletions cut 4 bases from V and 3 bases from J, with 14 bases between. CDR1 is SGHDN, CDR2 FVKESK, per germline.